This T cell receptor beta chain was captured in a study of shared clonotypes between healthy human individuals. Findings and caveats of the study: Around 4.9% of naive CD4 clonotypes were shared across several donors. Against clonotypes common to all four donors, non-shared ones had lower generation probabilities.

The CDR3 is made up of 11 amino acids. V was trimmed by 5 bases and J by 0 bases, leaving 2 bases between them. The V gene's germline CDR1 is MNHNS and CDR2 SASEGT. A word on this clone: The antigen is unknown.

Only in-frame clones appear in the TCRdb table, and some are missing; sequencing was by immunoSEQ multiplex PCR. The sample lists about 1.5 million clones, roughly 98% occurring once. The material sequenced was naive CD4+ T cells sorted from blood. Subset: CD45RA+ positively selected. This chain uses TRBV6-1 with TRBJ2-7; D gene uncertain. This TCR was sampled from a man between 25 and 39 years old in good health. CDR3 in DNA: TGTGCCAGCAGTCGCTCCTACGAGCAGTACTTC. Translating gives CASSRSYEQYF.